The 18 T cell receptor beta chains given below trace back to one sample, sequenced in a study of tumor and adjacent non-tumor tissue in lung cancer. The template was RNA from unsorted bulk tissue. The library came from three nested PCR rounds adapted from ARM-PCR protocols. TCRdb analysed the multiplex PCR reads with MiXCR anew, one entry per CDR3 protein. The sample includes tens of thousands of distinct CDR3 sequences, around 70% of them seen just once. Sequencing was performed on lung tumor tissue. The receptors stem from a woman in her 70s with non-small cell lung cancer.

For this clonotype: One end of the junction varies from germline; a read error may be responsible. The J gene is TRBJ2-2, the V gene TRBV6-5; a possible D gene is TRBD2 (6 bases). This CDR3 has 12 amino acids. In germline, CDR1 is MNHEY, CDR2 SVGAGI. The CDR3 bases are TGTGCCAGCAGTTGGGGACTCGGGGAGTTGTTTTTT. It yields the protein CASSWGLGELFF.

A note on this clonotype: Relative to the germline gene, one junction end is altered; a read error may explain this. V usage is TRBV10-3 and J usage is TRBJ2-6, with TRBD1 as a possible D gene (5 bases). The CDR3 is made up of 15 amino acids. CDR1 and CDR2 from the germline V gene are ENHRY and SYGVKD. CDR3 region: CSISPGLSGANVMTF. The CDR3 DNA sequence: TGTTCCATCAGCCCCGGGCTCTCTGGGGCCAACGTCATGACTTTC.

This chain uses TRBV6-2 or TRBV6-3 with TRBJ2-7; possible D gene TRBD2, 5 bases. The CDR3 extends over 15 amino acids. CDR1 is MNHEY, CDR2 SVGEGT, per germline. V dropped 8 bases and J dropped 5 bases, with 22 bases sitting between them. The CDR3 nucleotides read TGTGCCAGCGGCCAGCCTAGCTTCGGGGTCCACGAGCAGTACTTC. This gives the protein CASGQPSFGVHEQYF.

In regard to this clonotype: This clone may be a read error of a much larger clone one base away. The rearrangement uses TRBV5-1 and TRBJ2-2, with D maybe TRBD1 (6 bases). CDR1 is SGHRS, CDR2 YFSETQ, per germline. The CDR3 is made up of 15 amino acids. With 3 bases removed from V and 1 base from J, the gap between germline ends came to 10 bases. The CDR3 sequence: CASSWTAMNTGELFF. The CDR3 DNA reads TGCGCCAGCAGCTGGACAGCCATGAACACCGGGGAGCTGTTTTTT.

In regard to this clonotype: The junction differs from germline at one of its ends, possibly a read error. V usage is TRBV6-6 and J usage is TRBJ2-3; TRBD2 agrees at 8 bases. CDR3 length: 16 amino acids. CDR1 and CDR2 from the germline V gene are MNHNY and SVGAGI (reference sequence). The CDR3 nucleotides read TGTGCCATCAGCGACGCGGGGGGAGCACGTGCAGATACGCATTACTTT. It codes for CAISDAGGARADTHYF.

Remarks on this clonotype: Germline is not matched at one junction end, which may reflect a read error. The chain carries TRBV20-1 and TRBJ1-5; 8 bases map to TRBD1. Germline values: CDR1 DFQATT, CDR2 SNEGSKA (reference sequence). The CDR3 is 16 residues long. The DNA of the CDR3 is TGCAGTGCTCTTCTATATGGACAGGGTTTCAGTCAGCCCCAACATTTT. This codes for CSALLYGQGFSQPQHF.

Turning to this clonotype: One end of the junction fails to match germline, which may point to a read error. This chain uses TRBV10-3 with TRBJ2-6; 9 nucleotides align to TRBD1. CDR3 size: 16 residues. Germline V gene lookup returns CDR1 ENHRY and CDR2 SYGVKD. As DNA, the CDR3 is TGTGCCATCAGACCCGGGACAGGGACTGGGGCCAACGTCATGACTTTC. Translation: CAIRPGTGTGANVMTF.

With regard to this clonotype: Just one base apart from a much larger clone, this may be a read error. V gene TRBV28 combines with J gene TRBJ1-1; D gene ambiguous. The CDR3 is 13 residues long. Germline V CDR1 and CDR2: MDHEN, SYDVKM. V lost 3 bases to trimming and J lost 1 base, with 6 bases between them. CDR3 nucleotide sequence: TGTGCCAGCAGTTTGGCAGAGAACACTGAAGCTTTCTTT. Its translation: CASSLAENTEAFF.

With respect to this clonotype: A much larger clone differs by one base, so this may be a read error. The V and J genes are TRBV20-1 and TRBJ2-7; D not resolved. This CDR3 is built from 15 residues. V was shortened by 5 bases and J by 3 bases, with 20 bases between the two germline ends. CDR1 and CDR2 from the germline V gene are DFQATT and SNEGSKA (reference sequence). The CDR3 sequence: CSAANSRSSFYEQYF. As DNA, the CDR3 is TGCAGTGCTGCCAATTCCCGCTCGAGCTTCTACGAGCAGTACTTC.

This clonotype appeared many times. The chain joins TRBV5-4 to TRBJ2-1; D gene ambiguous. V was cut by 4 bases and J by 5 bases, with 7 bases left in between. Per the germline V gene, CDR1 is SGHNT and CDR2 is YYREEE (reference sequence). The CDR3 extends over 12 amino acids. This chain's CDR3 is CASSLGNNEQFF. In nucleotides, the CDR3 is TGTGCCAGCAGCCTAGGGAACAATGAGCAGTTCTTC.

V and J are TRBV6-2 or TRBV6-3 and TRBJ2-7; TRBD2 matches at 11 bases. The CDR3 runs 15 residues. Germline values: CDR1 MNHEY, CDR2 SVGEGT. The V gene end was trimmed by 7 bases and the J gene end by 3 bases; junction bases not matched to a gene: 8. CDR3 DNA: TGTGCCAGCACTGCCACGGGACTAGCGGTCTACGAGCAGTACTTC. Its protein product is CASTATGLAVYEQYF.

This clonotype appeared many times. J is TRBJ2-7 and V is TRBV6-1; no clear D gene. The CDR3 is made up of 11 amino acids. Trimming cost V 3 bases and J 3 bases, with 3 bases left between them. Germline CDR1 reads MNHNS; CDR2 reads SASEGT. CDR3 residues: CASSDFYEQYF. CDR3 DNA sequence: TGTGCCAGCAGTGATTTCTACGAGCAGTACTTC.

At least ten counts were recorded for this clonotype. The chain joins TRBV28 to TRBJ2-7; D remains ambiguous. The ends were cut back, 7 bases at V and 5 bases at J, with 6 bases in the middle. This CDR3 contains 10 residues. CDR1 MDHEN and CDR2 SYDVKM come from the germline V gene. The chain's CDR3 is CASTGHEQYF. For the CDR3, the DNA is TGTGCCAGCACGGGTCACGAGCAGTACTTC.

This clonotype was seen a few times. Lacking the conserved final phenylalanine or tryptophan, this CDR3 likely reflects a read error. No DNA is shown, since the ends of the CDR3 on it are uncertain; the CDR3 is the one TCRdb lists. CDR3 protein: CASSYSRTGWETRYY. This chain uses TRBV6-5 with TRBJ2-5; the table's D call, TRBD1, was not checked against the DNA. Both ends counted, the CDR3 spans 15 residues. In germline, CDR1 is MNHEY, CDR2 SVGAGI.

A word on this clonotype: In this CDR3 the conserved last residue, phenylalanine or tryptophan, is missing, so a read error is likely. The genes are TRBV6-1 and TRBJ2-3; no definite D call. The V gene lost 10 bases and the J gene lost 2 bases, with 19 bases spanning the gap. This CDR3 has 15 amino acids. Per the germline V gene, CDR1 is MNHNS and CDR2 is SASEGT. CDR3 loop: CAIMDQAAYTDTQYL. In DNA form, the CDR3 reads TGTGCCATCATGGACCAAGCTGCCTACACAGATACGCAGTATTTG.

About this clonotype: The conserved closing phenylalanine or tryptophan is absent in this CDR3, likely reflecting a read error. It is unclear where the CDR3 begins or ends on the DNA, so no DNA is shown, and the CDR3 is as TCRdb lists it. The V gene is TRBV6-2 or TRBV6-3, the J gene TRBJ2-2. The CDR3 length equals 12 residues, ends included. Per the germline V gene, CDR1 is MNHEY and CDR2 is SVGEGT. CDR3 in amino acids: CASSGNTGELFY.

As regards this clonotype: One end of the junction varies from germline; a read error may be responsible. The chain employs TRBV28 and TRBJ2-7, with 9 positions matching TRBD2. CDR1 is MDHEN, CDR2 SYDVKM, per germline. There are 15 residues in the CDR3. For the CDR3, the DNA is TGTGCCAGCAGTTTATCGGGGACTAGCTCCTACGATCAGTCCTTC. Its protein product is CASSLSGTSSYDQSF.

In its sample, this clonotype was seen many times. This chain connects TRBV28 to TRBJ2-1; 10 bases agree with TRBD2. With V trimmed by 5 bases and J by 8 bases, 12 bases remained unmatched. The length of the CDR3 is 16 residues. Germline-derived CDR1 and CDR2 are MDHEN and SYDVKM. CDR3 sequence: CASSRPALAGVDEQFF. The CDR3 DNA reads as TGTGCCAGCAGTAGGCCTGCTCTAGCGGGAGTGGATGAGCAGTTCTTC.